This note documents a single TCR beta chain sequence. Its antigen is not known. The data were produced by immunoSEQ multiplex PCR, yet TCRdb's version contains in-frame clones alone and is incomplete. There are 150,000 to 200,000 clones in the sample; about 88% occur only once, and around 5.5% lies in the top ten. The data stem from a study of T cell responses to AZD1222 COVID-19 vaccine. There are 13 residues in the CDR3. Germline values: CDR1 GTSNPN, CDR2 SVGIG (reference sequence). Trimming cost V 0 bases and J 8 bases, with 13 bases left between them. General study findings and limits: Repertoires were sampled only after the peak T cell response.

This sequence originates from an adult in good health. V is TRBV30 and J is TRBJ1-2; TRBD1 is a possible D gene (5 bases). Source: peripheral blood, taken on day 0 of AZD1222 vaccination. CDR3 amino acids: CAWSVGTDLGYTF. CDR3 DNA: TGTGCCTGGAGTGTAGGGACGGACCTCGGCTACACCTTC.